Below, 20 T cell receptor beta chains from the same sample are listed, as sequenced in a study of vaccination and CD4 T cells after COVID-19. Treatment given: 10-day PBMC culture with coronavirus spike peptide pools or control peptides (ViraFEST assay). The assay that was used to sequence DNA from cultured CD4+ T cells was the Oncomine TCR Beta short-read assay. A single record per CDR3 protein comes from TCRdb applying MiXCR to the PCR reads. This repertoire shows about 7,100 distinct CDR3 sequences, 55% to 65% found once; its top ten account for around 27%. No antigen has been assigned to these receptors. The sequencing input was CD4+ T cells from blood, cultured in vitro. These receptors were taken from a human donor who had recovered from COVID-19.

V and J are TRBV19 and TRBJ2-2, with TRBD2 matching over 11 bases. The CDR3 spans 15 residues. Germline CDR1 LNHDA, CDR2 SQIVND (reference sequence). Trimming took 5 bases from V and 6 from J; bases not matched to a gene: 5. CDR3 amino acids: CASSRLAGIAGELFF. Here the CDR3 DNA reads TGTGCCAGTAGTCGACTAGCGGGAATAGCCGGGGAGCTGTTTTTT.

V and J are TRBV29-1 and TRBJ1-5, with D possibly matching TRBD1 (5 bases). The CDR3 is 14 residues long. Germline V CDR1 and CDR2: SQVTM, ANQGSEA. Deletions cut 6 bases from V and 6 bases from J, with 18 bases between. In nucleotides, the CDR3 is TGCAGCGTATCACCCGGGGGGAGAGGTCAGCCCCAGCATTTT. Protein product: CSVSPGGRGQPQHF.

The J gene is TRBJ1-6, the V gene TRBV5-5; D is ambiguous. V was shortened by 4 bases and J by 9 bases, with 11 bases between the two germline ends. This CDR3 spans 13 amino acids. The germline gives CDR1 SGHKS, CDR2 YYEKEE (reference sequence). The CDR3 loop reads CASSVGSSSPLHF. As DNA, the CDR3 is TGTGCCAGCAGCGTGGGGAGCAGTTCACCCCTCCACTTT.

This clonotype was detected only once. The chain has TRBV20-1 and TRBJ1-3, with D hard to call. Germline V gene sequence: CDR1 DFQATT, CDR2 SNEGSKA (reference sequence). This CDR3 region has 14 residues. Deletions cut 5 bases from V and 1 base from J, with 12 bases between. The CDR3 region has the DNA TGCAGTGCTCCCGACGCCCGTTCTGGAAACACCATATATTTT. This encodes CSAPDARSGNTIYF.

This clonotype has more than one count but fewer than ten. The gene calls are TRBV6-1 and TRBJ1-2; 8 bases align to TRBD1. Losses at the gene ends were 4 bases for V and 4 bases for J; bases not matched to a gene: 2. The CDR3 covers 13 residues. The germline CDR1 and CDR2 sequences are MNHNS and SASEGT. DNA for the CDR3: TGTGCCAGCAGTGCCGGGACAGGCTATGGCTACACCTTC. It is translated as CASSAGTGYGYTF.

Comments on this clonotype: The junction differs from germline at one of its ends, possibly a read error. The V gene is TRBV4-2, the J gene TRBJ2-7; 7 bases agree with TRBD2. Per the germline V gene, CDR1 is LGHNA and CDR2 is YNFKEQ. The CDR3 has 14 amino acids. The chain's CDR3 is CASSQRTSLDEQYF. Written as DNA, the CDR3 is TGTGCCAGTAGCCAAAGGACTAGTTTGGACGAGCAGTACTTC.

The V and J genes are TRBV11-2 and TRBJ1-1; weak D call: TRBD1 (5 bases). In germline, CDR1 is SGHAT, CDR2 FQNNGV. V dropped 3 bases and J dropped 4 bases, with 12 bases sitting between them. The CDR3 covers 14 residues. CDR3 residues: CASSLDTMGTEAFF. CDR3 nucleotides: TGTGCCAGCAGCTTGGACACAATGGGCACTGAAGCTTTCTTT.

V usage is TRBV6-4 and J usage is TRBJ2-3; no clear D gene. CDR3 length equals 14 residues. The V gene's germline CDR1 is MRHNA and CDR2 SNTAGT. Trimming took off 6 bases at V and 2 bases at J, with 12 bases between the two ends. The CDR3 bases are TGTGCCAGCAGCTCTGAAGTTAACACAGATACGCAGTATTTT. It encodes CASSSEVNTDTQYF.

This clonotype turned up a few times. The rearrangement joins TRBV18 to TRBJ2-6; 12 nucleotides agree with TRBD1. The CDR3 contains 19 residues. V shed 3 bases, J shed 2 bases, and the junction held 8 bases outside the gene matches. CDR1 is KGHSH, CDR2 LQKENI, per germline. The CDR3, as DNA: TGTGCCAGCTCACCGAACCCGGGACAGGGGGCCACTGGGGCCAACGTCCTGACTTTC. It is translated as CASSPNPGQGATGANVLTF. Full variable domain (missing parts from reference TRBV18 and TRBJ2-6): NAGVMQNPRHLVRRRGQEARLRCSPMKGHSHVYWYRQLPEEGLKFMVYLQKENIIDESGMPKERFSAEFPKEGPSILRIQQVVRGDSAAYFCASSPNPGQGATGANVLTFGAGSRLTVL.

The chain employs TRBV20-1 and TRBJ2-7; a weak D match, TRBD2 (6 bases). The germline V and J ends were trimmed by 4 bases and 2 bases, with 18 bases remaining between them. Germline V gene data show CDR1 as DFQATT and CDR2 as SNEGSKA (reference sequence). CDR3 length: 15 amino acids. DNA for the CDR3: TGCAGTGCTAATTTCCCCGGGAGTGGGCCCTACGAGCAGTACTTC. Translated: CSANFPGSGPYEQYF.

The rearrangement joins TRBV7-8 to TRBJ1-1, with D perhaps matching TRBD1 (6 bases). Germline V lookup: CDR1 SGHVS, CDR2 FQNEAQ. Trimming left V 5 bases short and J 7 bases short, with 17 bases between. This CDR3 has 14 residues. The CDR3 DNA follows: TGTGCCAGCAGCCTCGGTCAGGGGCGGGGTGAAGCTTTCTTT. Encoded protein: CASSLGQGRGEAFF.

The rearrangement links TRBV11-1 to TRBJ1-1, with D unresolved. Trimming took 1 base from V and 10 from J, leaving 13 bases between them. The CDR3 extends over 13 amino acids. From germline, CDR1 is SGHAT and CDR2 FQDESV (reference sequence). The CDR3 bases are TGTGCCAGCAGCTTAGTAGCGACGGGTATAGCTTTCTTT. Residues: CASSLVATGIAFF. Complete variable domain (other parts from reference TRBV11-1 and TRBJ1-1): EAEVAQSPRYKITEKSQAVAFWCDPISGHATLYWYRQILGQGPELLVQFQDESVVDDSQLPKDRFSAERLKGVDSTLKIQPAELGDSAMYLCASSLVATGIAFFGQGTRLTVV.

Judged by abundance, this clonotype is medium-sized. This sequence joins TRBV20-1 and TRBJ2-3; D not resolved. Trimming left V 3 bases short and J 0 bases short, with 10 bases between. The CDR3 loop spans 14 amino acids. Germline lookup yields CDR1 DFQATT and CDR2 SNEGSKA (reference sequence). The CDR3 nucleotides are TGCAGTGCTAGTGGGCGGCTTAGCACAGATACGCAGTATTTT. Its protein is CSASGRLSTDTQYF.

J is TRBJ2-5 and V is TRBV20-1; 11 positions agree with TRBD2. Germline V lookup: CDR1 DFQATT, CDR2 SNEGSKA (reference sequence). The V segment lost 7 bases and the J segment 7 bases; nucleotides outside the gene matches: 14. The CDR3 totals 15 residues. As DNA, the CDR3 is TGCAGTGGAACCCCTTTAGCGGGGGGGCGCGGGACCCAGTACTTC. Its protein product is CSGTPLAGGRGTQYF.

V usage is TRBV20-1 and J usage is TRBJ1-6, with a possible D match to TRBD1 (5 bases). The CDR3 consists of 15 residues. V was shortened by 0 bases and J by 11 bases, with 17 bases between the two germline ends. Germline CDR1 is DFQATT and CDR2 is SNEGSKA (reference sequence). CDR3 protein: CSARDQRSWGAPLHF. The CDR3, as DNA: TGCAGTGCTAGAGATCAGCGATCTTGGGGGGCACCCCTCCACTTT.

This rearrangement joins TRBV7-2 to TRBJ2-5; a possible D gene is TRBD1 (6 bases). This CDR3 region has 14 residues. V was trimmed by 5 bases and J by 7 bases, leaving 17 bases between them. Looked up from germline, CDR1 is SGHTA and CDR2 is FQGNSA. Here the CDR3 DNA reads TGTGCCAGCAGCCATGCCAGCGCGACAGGGACCCAGTACTTC. The encoded protein is CASSHASATGTQYF.

This clonotype was observed a single time. Mismatch with germline at one junction end may stem from a read error. The rearrangement joins TRBV6-1 to TRBJ2-5, with D possibly matching TRBD1 (6 bases). This CDR3 region has 13 residues. Per germline, CDR1 MNHNS and CDR2 SASEGT. The CDR3 spells CASSPGTQGTQYF. CDR3 in DNA: TGTGCCAGCAGCCCGGGGACACAAGGGACCCAGTACTTC.

V and J are TRBV11-1 and TRBJ2-3; D might be TRBD1 or TRBD2, each matching 6 bases. V was pared by 8 bases and J by 0 bases, with 15 bases between. Germline lookup yields CDR1 SGHAT and CDR2 FQDESV (reference sequence). This CDR3 comprises 15 residues. This CDR3 reads CASARGAGSTDTQYF. In DNA form, the CDR3 reads TGTGCCAGCGCAAGGGGGGCTGGGAGCACAGATACGCAGTATTTT.

This clonotype was observed a single time. The V gene is TRBV6-1, the J gene TRBJ2-1; D possibly corresponds to TRBD1 (6 bases). CDR1 and CDR2 from the germline V gene are MNHNS and SASEGT. Trimming shortened V by 4 bases and J by 4 bases, and 11 bases separated the two germline ends. The CDR3 runs to 14 residues. CDR3 bases: TGTGCCAGCAGTGCCGGGACAATGTACAATGAGCAGTTCTTC. Translating gives CASSAGTMYNEQFF.

The J gene is TRBJ2-7, the V gene TRBV7-3; 8 bases fit TRBD1. The CDR3 is 14 amino acids. The germline V gene encodes CDR1 SGHTA and CDR2 FQGTGA. J gave up 3 bases and V 5 bases, and 6 bases lay outside the gene matches. DNA for the CDR3: TGTGCCAGCAGCGTAAATGGACAGGGCTACGAGCAGTACTTC. Its protein is CASSVNGQGYEQYF.